This T cell receptor beta chain was captured by sequencing in a study of blood T cell repertoires in COVID-19. Study at large: The samples span acute and convalescent COVID-19 from the United States, Italy and Spain.

Per the original data handling: Amplification of reference gene primers provided the estimated nucleated cell counts. Using immunoSEQ multiplex PCR, the repertoire was profiled, and TCRdb retains in-frame clones only, with some absent. V and J calls and clone size come straight from that table; D and trimming were deduced from the DNA. Of roughly 100,000 clones in the sample, approximately 91% were seen once. CDR3 size: 16 residues. V lost 3 bases to trimming and J lost 4 bases; unmatched junction nucleotides: 9. Germline V gives CDR1 SGDLS, CDR2 YYNGEE. Sequenced material: peripheral blood. The sequence was collected from a man younger than 30 with acute or convalescent COVID-19. The V and J genes are TRBV9 and TRBJ2-1, with 8 bases aligning to TRBD1. CDR3: CASSEGGGQVYNEQFF. Here the CDR3 DNA reads TGTGCCAGCAGCGAGGGTGGGGGACAGGTATACAATGAGCAGTTCTTC.